There are many counts of the clone carrying this T cell receptor beta chain. What it binds is unknown. This sample is drawn from a study of spatial heterogeneity in lung cancer. At the level of the study: The donors, 72 patients with untreated early-stage non-small cell lung cancer, provided the samples. The study observed each unique TCR and UMI combination more than ten times on average in raw reads. Available PBMC from follow-up, collected a median of about 2 years after resection, underwent sequencing.

TCRdb analysed the 5' RACE reads with MiXCR anew, one entry per CDR3 protein. Of about 52,000 distinct CDR3 sequences detected, 7.4% appear once; the ten largest clones hold 35%. V lost 4 bases to trimming and J lost 4 bases, with 15 bases between them. CDR3 size: 14 residues. From germline, CDR1 is SQVTM and CDR2 ANQGSEA. General observations from the study: Detection of ubiquitous tumor TCRs in blood was higher at resection than follow-up.

The time point: blood at routine non-recurrence follow-up after resection. The input material, whole RNA from tumor, nontumor lung or frozen PBMC, was sequenced unsorted. J is TRBJ2-3 and V is TRBV29-1; TRBD1 might be the D (7 bases). Sample: PBMCs, taken at follow-up. This sequence originates from a female donor with early-stage non-small cell lung cancer. The CDR3 DNA reads as TGCAGCGTTGGGCAGGGGGGCCGGGCAGATACGCAGTATTTT. This gives the protein CSVGQGGRADTQYF.